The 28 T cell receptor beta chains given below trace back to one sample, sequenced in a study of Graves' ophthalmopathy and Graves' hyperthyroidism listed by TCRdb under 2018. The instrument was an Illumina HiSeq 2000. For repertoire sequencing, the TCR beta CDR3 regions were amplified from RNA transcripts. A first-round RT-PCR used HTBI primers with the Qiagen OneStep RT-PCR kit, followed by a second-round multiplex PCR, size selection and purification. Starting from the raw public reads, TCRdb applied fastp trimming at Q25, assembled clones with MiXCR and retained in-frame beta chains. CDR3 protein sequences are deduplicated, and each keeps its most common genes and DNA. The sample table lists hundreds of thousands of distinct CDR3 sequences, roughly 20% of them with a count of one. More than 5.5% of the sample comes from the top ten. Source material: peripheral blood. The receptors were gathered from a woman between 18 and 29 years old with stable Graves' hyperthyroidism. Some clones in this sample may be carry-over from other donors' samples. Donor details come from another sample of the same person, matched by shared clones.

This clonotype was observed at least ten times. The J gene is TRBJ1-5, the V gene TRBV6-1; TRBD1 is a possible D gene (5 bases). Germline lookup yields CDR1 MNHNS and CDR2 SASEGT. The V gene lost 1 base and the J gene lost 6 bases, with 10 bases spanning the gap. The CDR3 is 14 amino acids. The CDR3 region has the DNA TGTGCCAGCAGTGAAGGGGACGGGGTTCAGCCCCAGCATTTT. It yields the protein CASSEGDGVQPQHF.

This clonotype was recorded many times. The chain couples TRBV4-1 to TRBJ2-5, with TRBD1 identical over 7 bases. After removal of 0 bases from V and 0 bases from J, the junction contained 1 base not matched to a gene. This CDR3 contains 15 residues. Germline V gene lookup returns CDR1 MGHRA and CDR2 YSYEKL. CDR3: CASSQEGTDQETQYF. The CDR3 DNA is TGCGCCAGCAGCCAAGAAGGGACAGACCAAGAGACCCAGTACTTC.

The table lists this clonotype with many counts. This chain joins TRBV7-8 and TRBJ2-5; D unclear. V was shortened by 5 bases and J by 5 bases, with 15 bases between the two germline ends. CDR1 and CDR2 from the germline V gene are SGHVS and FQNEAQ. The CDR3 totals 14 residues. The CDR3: CASSPGRVGETQYF. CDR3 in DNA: TGTGCCAGCAGCCCCGGCCGAGTAGGGGAGACCCAGTACTTC.

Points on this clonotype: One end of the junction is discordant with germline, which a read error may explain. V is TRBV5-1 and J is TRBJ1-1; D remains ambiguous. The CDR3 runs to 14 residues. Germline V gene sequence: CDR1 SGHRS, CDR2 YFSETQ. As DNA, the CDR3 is TGCGCCAGCAGCTTGGGGATAGTGAACACTGATGCTTTCTTT. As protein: CASSLGIVNTDAFF.

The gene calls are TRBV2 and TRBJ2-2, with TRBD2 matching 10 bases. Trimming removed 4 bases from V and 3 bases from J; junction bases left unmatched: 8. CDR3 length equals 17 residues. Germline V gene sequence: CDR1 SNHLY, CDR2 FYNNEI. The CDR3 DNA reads TGTGCCAGCAGTGCGGGTAGCGGGGGGCCGTACACCGGGGAGCTGTTTTTT. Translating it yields CASSAGSGGPYTGELFF.

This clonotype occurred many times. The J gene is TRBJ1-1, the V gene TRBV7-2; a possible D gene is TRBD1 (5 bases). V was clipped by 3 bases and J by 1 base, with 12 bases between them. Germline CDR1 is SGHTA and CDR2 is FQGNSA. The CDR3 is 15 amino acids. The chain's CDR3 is CASSLWATGNTEAFF. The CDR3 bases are TGTGCCAGCAGCTTGTGGGCAACAGGGAACACTGAAGCTTTCTTT.

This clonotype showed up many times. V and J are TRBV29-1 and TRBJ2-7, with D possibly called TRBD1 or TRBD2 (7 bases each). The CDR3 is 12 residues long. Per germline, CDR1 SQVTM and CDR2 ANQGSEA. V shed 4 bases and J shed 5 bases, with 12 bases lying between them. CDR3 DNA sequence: TGCAGCGTTGTGGCAGGGGGGGACGAGCAGTACTTC. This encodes CSVVAGGDEQYF.

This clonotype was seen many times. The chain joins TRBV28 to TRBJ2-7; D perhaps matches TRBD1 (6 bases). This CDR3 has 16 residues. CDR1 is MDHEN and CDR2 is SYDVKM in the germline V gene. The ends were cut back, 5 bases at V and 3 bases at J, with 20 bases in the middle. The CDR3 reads CASSAAGSGQNYEQYF. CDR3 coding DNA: TGTGCCAGCAGTGCGGCCGGGTCAGGACAGAACTACGAGCAGTACTTC.

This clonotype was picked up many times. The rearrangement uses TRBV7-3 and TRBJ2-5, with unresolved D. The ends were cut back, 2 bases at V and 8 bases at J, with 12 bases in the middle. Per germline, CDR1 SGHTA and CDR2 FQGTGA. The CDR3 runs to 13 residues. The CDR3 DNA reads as TGTGCCAGCAGCTTAGGCGCTTTGGGCACCCAGTACTTC. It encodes CASSLGALGTQYF. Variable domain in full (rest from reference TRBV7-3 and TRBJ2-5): GAGVSQTPSNKVTEKGKYVELRCDPISGHTALYWYRQSLGQGPEFLIYFQGTGAADDSGLPNDRFFAVRPEGSVSTLKIQRTERGDSAVYLCASSLGALGTQYFGPGTRLLVL.

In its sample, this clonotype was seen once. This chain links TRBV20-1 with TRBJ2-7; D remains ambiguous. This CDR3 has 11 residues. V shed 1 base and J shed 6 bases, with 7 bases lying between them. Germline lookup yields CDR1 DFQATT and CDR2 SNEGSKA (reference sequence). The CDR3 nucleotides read TGCAGTGCTAGAGTTCTTAGCGAGCAGTACTTC. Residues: CSARVLSEQYF.

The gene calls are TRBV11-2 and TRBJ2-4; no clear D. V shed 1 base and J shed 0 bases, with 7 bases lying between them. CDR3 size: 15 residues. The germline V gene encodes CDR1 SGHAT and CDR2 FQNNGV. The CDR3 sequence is CASSLGSKAKNIQYF. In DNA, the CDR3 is TGTGCCAGCAGCTTAGGGTCCAAAGCCAAAAACATTCAGTACTTC. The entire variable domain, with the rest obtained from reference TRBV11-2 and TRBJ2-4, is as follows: EAGVAQSPRYKIIEKRQSVAFWCNPISGHATLYWYQQILGQGPKLLIQFQNNGVVDDSQLPKDRFSAERLKGVDSTLKIQPAKLEDSAVYLCASSLGSKAKNIQYFGAGTRLSVL.

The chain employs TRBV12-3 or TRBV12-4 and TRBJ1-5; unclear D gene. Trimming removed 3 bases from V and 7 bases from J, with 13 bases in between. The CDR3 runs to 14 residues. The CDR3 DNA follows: TGTGCCAGCAGTTTCCGGGCGACCAGGCAGCCCCAGCATTTT. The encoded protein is CASSFRATRQPQHF.

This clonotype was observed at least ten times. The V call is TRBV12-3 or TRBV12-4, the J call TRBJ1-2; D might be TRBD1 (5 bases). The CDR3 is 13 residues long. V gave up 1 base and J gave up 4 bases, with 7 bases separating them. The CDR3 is CASSLEGAYGYTF. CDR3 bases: TGTGCCAGCAGTTTAGAAGGGGCCTATGGCTACACCTTC.

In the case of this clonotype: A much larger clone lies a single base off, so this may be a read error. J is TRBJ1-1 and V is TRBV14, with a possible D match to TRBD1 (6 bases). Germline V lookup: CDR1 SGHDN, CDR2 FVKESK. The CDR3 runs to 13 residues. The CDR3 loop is CASSRQEDTEACF. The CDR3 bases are TGTGCCAGCAGCCGACAGGAGGACACTGAAGCTTGCTTT.

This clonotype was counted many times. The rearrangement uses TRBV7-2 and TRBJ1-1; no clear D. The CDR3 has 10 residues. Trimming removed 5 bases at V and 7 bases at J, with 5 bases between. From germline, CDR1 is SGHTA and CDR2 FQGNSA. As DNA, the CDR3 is TGTGCCAGCAGCACCAGTGAAGCTTTCTTT. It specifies CASSTSEAFF.

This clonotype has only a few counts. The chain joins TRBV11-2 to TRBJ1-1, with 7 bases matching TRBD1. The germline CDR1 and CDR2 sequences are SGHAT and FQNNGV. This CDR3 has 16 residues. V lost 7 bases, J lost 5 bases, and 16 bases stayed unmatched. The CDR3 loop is CASITLSRRGRTEAFF. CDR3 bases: TGTGCCAGCATCACCTTAAGTAGGAGGGGGCGGACTGAAGCTTTCTTT.

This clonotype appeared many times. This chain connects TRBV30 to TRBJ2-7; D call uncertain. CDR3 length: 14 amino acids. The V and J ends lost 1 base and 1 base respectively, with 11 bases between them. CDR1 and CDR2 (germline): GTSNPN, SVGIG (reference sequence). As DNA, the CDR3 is TGTGCCTGGAGTGAAGCGACCAGTTCCTACGAGCAGTACTTC. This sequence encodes CAWSEATSSYEQYF.

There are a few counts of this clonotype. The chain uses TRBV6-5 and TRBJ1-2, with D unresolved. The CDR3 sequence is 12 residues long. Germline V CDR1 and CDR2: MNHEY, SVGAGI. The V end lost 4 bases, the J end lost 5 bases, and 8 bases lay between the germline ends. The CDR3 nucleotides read TGTGCCAGCAGTTTCGGATTATATGGCTACACCTTC. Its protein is CASSFGLYGYTF.

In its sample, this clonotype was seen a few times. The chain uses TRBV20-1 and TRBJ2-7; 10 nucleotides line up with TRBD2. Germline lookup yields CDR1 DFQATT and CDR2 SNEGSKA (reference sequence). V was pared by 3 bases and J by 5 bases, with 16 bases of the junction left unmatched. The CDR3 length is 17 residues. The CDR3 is CSASLTSGSGGFDEQYF. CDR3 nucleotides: TGCAGTGCTAGCCTAACCTCGGGTAGCGGGGGGTTCGACGAGCAGTACTTC.

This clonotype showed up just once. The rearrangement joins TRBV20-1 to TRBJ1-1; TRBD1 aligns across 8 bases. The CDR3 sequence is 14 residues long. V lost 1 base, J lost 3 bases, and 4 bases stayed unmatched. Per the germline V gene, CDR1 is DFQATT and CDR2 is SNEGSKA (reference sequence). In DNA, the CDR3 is TGCAGTGCTAGAGCCCTGGACAGGGACACTGAAGCTTTCTTT. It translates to CSARALDRDTEAFF.

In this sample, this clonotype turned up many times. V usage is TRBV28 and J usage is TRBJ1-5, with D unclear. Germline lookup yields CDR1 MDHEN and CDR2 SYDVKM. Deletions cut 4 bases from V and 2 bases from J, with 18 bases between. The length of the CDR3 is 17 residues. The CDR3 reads CASSYPTYGWGNQPQHF. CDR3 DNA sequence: TGTGCCAGCAGTTACCCCACGTATGGCTGGGGCAATCAGCCCCAGCATTTT.

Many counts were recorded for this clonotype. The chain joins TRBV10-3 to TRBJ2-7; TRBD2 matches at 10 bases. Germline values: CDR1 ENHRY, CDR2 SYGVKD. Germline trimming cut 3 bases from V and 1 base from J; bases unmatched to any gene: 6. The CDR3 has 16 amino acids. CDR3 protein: CAISDTSGKRSYEQYF. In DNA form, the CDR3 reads TGTGCCATCAGTGACACTAGCGGGAAGCGATCCTACGAGCAGTACTTC.

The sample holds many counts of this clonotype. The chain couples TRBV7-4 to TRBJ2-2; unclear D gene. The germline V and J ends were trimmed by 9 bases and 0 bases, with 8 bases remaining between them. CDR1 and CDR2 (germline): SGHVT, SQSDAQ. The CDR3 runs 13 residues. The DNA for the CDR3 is TGTGCCAGGATGACGACGAACACCGGGGAGCTGTTTTTT. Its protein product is CARMTTNTGELFF. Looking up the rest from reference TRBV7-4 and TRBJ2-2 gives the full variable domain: GAGVSQSPRYKVAKRGRDVALRCDSISGHVTLYWYRQTLGQGSEVLTYSQSDAQRDKSGRPSGRFSAERPERSVSTLKIQRTEQGDSAVYLCARMTTNTGELFFGEGSRLTVL.

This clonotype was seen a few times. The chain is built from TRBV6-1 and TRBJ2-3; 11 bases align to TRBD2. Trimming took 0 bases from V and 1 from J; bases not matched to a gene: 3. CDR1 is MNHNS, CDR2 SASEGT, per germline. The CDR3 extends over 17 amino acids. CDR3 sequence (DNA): TGTGCCAGCAGTGAAGCAATAGCGGGAGGGCGCACAGATACGCAGTATTTT. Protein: CASSEAIAGGRTDTQYF.

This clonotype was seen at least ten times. CDR3 sequence reads: CSADPGQGGETQYF. The CDR3 DNA is TGCAGTGCAGATCCGGGACAGGGGGGTGAGACCCAGTACTTC. The chain combines TRBV20-1 with TRBJ2-5, with 11 bases matching TRBD1. Looked up from germline, CDR1 is DFQATT and CDR2 is SNEGSKA (reference sequence). V trimming: 6 bases; J trimming: 5 bases; junction bases outside the gene matches: 8. There are 14 residues in the CDR3.

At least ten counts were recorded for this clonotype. CDR3 in amino acids: CSARPSARQETQYF. CDR3 nucleotide sequence: TGCAGTGCTAGACCCTCGGCCCGACAAGAGACCCAGTACTTC. The chain employs TRBV20-1 and TRBJ2-5; D is unresolved. Germline loops: CDR1 DFQATT, CDR2 SNEGSKA (reference sequence). Trimming stripped 2 bases from V and 2 bases from J, with 12 bases between. The CDR3 has 14 amino acids.

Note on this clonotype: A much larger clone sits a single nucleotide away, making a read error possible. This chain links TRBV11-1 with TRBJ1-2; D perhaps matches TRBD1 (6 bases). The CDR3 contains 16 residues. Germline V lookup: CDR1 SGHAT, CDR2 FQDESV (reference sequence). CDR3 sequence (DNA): TGTGCCTGCAGTAAACCCGGGACACAATTCAACTATGGCTACACCTTC. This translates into CACSKPGTQFNYGYTF.

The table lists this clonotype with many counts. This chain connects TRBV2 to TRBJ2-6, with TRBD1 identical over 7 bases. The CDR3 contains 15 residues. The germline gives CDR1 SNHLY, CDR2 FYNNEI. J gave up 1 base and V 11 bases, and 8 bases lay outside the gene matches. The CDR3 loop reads CAGGQELSGANVLTF. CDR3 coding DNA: TGTGCCGGCGGACAGGAGTTATCTGGGGCCAACGTCCTGACTTTC.